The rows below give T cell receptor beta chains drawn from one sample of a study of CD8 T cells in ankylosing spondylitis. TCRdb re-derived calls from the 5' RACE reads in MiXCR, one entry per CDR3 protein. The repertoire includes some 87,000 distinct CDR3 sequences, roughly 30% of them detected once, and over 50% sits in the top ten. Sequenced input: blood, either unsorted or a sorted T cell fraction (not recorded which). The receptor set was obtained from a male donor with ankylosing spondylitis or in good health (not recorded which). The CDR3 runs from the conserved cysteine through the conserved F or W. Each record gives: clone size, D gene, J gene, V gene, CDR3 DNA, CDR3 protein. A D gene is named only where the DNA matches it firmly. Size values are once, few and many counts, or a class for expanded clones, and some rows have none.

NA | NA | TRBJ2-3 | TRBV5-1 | TGCGCCAGTAGGGAGGACACAGATACGCAGTATTTT | CASREDTDTQYF
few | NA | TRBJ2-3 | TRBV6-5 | TGTGCCAGCAGTTACCCGAGGGGCGGCGGTAGCACAGATACGCAGTATTTT | CASSYPRGGGSTDTQYF
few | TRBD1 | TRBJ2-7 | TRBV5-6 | TGTGCCAGCAGCTGGACGACAGGGGACTACGAGCAGTACTTC | CASSWTTGDYEQYF
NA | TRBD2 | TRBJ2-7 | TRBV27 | TGTGCCAGCACCTCACTGGGGGGGGAATCCTACGAGCAGTACTTC | CASTSLGGESYEQYF
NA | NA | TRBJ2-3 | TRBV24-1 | TGTGCCACCAGTGAGACTAGTCGGTCCTCTGATACGCAGTATTTT | CATSETSRSSDTQYF
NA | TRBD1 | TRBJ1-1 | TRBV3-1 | TGTGCCAGCAGGCCCACCGGGACAGGGGGCGCAACGGACACTGAAGCTTTCTTT | CASRPTGTGGATDTEAFF
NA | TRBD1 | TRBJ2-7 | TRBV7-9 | TGTGCCAGCAGCCGACAGGGATACGAGCAATACTTC | CASSRQGYEQYF
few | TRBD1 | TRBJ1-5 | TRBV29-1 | TGCAGCGTCGTCGGACAGGGGGATCAGCCCCAGCATTTT | CSVVGQGDQPQHF
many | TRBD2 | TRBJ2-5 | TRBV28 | TGTGCCAGCAGTTTTCTCCCTAGCGGGGAGCAAGAGACCCAGTACTTC | CASSFLPSGEQETQYF
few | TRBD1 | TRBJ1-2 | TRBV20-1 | TGCAGTGCCGTATCGGACAGGGATGGTGGCTACACCTTC | CSAVSDRDGGYTF
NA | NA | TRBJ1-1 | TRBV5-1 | TGCGCCAGCAGCTTCAGGGGTGGGAACACTGAAGCTTTCTTT | CASSFRGGNTEAFF
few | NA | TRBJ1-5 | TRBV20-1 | TGCAGTGCTACAGATGGACAAAGCAATCAGCCCCAGCATTTT | CSATDGQSNQPQHF
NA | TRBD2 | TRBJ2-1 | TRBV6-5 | TGTGCCAGCAGTTACGCGGGAGGAGGGCGGGATGAGCAGTTCTTC | CASSYAGGGRDEQFF
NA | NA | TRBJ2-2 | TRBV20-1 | TGCAGTGCACGGGACTTGCTGAACACCGGGGAGCTGTTTTTT | CSARDLLNTGELFF
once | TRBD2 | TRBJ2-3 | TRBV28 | TGTGCCAGCAGTTTTCCCCCCCGACTAGCGGGGCACACAGATACGCAGTATTTT | CASSFPPRLAGHTDTQYF
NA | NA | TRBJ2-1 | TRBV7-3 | TGTGCCAGCAGCCCGAGGGGGGGCTACCCCTCGGATGAGCAGTTCTTC | CASSPRGGYPSDEQFF
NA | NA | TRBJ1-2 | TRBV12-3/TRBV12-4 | TGTGCCAGCAGTTTCCAGGGGACCTCCTATGGCTACACCTTC | CASSFQGTSYGYTF
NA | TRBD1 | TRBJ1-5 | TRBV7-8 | TGTGCCAGCAGCTTGGACAGGGTAAATCAGCCCCAGCATTTT | CASSLDRVNQPQHF
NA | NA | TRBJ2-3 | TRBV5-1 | TGCGCCAGCAGCCGGAAGCTCGACACAGATACGCAGTATTTT | CASSRKLDTDTQYF
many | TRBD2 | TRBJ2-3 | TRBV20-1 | TGCAGTGCCCGGGATACTAGCGGGGCCACAGATACGCAGTATTTT | CSARDTSGATDTQYF
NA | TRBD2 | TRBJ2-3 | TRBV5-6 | TGTGCCAGCAGCTTGAGCGGGAGGGCCGTCTATACGCAGTATTTT | CASSLSGRAVYTQYF
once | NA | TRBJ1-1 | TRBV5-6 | TGTGCCAGCAGCGCCAGGGCCGGTACTGAAGCTTTCTTT | CASSARAGTEAFF